One T cell receptor (beta chain) is described in this entry. The sample is drawn from a study of blood T cell repertoires in COVID-19. The CDR3 consists of 13 residues. CDR1 and CDR2 from the germline V gene are MDHEN and SYDVKM. Trimming stripped 3 bases from V and 0 bases from J, with 3 bases between. Original data processing: Nucleated cell counts were estimated from reference gene primer amplification. The table came from immunoSEQ multiplex PCR; TCRdb's copy has only in-frame clones and leaves some out. Clone size and V and J calls were adopted from that table, with D and trimming inferred from the DNA. The table records about 230,000 clones, roughly 82% of them present only once.

The origin of this receptor is a woman between 40 and 50 years old who had recovered from COVID-19. Sequenced: peripheral blood. The chain joins TRBV28 to TRBJ1-3; no definite D call. The DNA of the CDR3 is TGTGCCAGCAGTTTCTCCTCTGGAAACACCATATATTTT. Translation: CASSFSSGNTIYF.